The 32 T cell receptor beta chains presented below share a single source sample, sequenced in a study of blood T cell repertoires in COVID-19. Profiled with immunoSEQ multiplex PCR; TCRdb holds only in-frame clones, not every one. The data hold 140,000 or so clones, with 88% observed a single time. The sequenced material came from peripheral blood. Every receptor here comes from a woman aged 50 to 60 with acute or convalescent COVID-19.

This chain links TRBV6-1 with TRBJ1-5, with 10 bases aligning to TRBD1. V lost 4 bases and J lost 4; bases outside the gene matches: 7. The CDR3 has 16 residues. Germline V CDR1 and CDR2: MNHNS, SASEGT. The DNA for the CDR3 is TGTGCCAGCAGTGCCTGGACAGGGGGAGGAAATCAGCCCCAGCATTTT. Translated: CASSAWTGGGNQPQHF.

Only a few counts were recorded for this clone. The CDR3 sequence is CASSQAPTGAGNTIYF. DNA of the CDR3: TGCGCCAGCAGCCAAGCCCCGACAGGGGCTGGAAACACCATATATTTT. This chain joins TRBV4-1 and TRBJ1-3, with TRBD1 matching over 8 bases. Germline-derived CDR1 and CDR2 are MGHRA and YSYEKL. CDR3 length: 16 amino acids. V dropped 1 base and J dropped 2; count of bases not matched to a gene: 4.

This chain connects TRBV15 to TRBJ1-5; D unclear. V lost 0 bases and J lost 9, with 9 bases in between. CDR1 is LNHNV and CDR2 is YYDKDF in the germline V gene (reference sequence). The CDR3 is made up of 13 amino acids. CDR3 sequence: CATSRDTVGPQHF. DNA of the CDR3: TGTGCCACCAGCAGAGATACGGTTGGGCCCCAGCATTTT. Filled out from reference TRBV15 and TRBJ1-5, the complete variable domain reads DAMVIQNPRYQVTQFGKPVTLSCSQTLNHNVMYWYQQKSSQAPKLLFHYYDKDFNNEADTPDNFQSRRPNTSFCFLDIRSPGLGDTAMYLCATSRDTVGPQHFGDGTRLSIL.

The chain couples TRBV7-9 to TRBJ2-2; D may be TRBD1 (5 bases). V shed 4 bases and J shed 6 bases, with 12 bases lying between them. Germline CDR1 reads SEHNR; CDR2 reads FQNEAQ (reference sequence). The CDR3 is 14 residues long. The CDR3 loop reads CASSSTQGAGELFF. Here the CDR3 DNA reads TGTGCCAGCAGCTCCACCCAGGGTGCCGGGGAGCTGTTTTTT. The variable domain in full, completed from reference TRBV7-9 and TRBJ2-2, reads DTGVSQNPRHKITKRGQNVTFRCDPISEHNRLYWYRQTLGQGPEFLTYFQNEAQLEKSRLLSDRFSAERPKGSFSTLEIQRTEQGDSAMYLCASSSTQGAGELFFGEGSRLTVL.

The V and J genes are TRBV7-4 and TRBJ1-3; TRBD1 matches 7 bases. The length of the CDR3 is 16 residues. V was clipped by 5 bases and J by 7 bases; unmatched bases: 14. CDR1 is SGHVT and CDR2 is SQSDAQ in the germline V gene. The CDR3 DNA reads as TGTGCCAGCAGCCCCCCTGTCCCGACAGGGTATAACACCATATATTTT. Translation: CASSPPVPTGYNTIYF. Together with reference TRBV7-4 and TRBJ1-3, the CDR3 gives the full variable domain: GAGVSQSPRYKVAKRGRDVALRCDSISGHVTLYWYRQTLGQGSEVLTYSQSDAQRDKSGRPSGRFSAERPERSVSTLKIQRTEQGDSAVYLCASSPPVPTGYNTIYFGEGSWLTVV.

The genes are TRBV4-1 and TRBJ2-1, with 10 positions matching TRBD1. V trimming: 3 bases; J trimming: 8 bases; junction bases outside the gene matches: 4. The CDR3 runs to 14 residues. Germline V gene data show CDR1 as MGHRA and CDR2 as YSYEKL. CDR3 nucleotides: TGCGCCAGCAGCCAGCGACAGGGGGCCTATGAGCAGTTCTTC. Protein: CASSQRQGAYEQFF.

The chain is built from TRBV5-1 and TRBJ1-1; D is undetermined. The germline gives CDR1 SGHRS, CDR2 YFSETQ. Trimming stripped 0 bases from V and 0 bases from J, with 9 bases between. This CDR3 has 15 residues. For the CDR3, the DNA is TGCGCCAGCAGCTTGGGAGGTTCTCTGAACACTGAAGCTTTCTTT. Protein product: CASSLGGSLNTEAFF. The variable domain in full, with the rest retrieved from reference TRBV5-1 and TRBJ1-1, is KAGVTQTPRYLIKTRGQQVTLSCSPISGHRSVSWYQQTPGQGLQFLFEYFSETQRNKGNFPGRFSGRQFSNSRSEMNVSTLELGDSALYLCASSLGGSLNTEAFFGQGTRLTVV.

The chain's CDR3 is CASGKQGNYGYTF. As DNA, the CDR3 is TGTGCCAGCGGAAAACAGGGAAACTATGGCTACACCTTC. The chain employs TRBV6-5 and TRBJ1-2, with D perhaps TRBD1 (6 bases). The CDR3 sequence is 13 residues long. The V and J ends lost 8 bases and 2 bases respectively, with 12 bases between them. The germline CDR1 and CDR2 sequences are MNHEY and SVGAGI.

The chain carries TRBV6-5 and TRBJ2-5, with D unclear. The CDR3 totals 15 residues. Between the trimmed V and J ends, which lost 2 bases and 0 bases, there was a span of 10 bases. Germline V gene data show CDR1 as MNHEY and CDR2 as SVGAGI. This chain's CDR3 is CASSYGQLYQETQYF. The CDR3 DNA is TGTGCCAGCAGTTACGGGCAGCTGTACCAAGAGACCCAGTACTTC.

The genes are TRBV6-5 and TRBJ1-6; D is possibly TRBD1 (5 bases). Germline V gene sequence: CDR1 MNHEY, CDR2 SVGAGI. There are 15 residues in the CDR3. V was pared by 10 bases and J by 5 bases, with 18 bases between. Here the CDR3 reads CATRPPGSNNSPLHF. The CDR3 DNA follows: TGTGCCACACGACCCCCAGGGTCTAATAATTCACCCCTCCACTTT.

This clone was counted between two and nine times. The CDR3 loop reads CASNIFGAGYYNEQFF. The CDR3 DNA sequence: TGTGCCAGCAACATTTTCGGCGCGGGGTATTACAATGAGCAGTTCTTC. The rearrangement uses TRBV7-2 and TRBJ2-1; weak D call: TRBD2 (6 bases). The CDR3 loop spans 16 amino acids. Trimming shortened V by 7 bases and J by 4 bases, and 20 bases separated the two germline ends. Germline V gene sequence: CDR1 SGHTA, CDR2 FQGNSA.

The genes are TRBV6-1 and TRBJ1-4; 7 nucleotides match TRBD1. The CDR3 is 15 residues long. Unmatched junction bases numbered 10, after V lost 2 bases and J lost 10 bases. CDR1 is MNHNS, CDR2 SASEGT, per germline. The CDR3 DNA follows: TGTGCCAGCAGTGAACAGACAGGGTGGTATAGAAAACTGTTTTTT. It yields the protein CASSEQTGWYRKLFF.

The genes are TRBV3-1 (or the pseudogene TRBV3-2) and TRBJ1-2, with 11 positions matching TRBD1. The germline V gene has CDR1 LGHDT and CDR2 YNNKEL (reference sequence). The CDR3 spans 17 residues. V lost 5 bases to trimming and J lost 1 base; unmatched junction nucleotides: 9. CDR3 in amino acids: CASSIRPGQGVNYGYTF. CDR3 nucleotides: TGTGCCAGCAGCATTCGACCGGGACAGGGGGTTAACTATGGCTACACCTTC.

CDR3 coding DNA: TGTGCCAGCAGCCAAGATTTAGCGGGGGACTACAATGAGCAGTTCTTC. Its translation is CASSQDLAGDYNEQFF. The chain uses TRBV3-1 (or the pseudogene TRBV3-2) and TRBJ2-1; 9 bases map to TRBD2. The CDR3 covers 16 residues. Trimming removed 0 bases from V and 3 bases from J; junction bases left unmatched: 3. Germline V gene sequence: CDR1 LGHDT, CDR2 YNNKEL (reference sequence).

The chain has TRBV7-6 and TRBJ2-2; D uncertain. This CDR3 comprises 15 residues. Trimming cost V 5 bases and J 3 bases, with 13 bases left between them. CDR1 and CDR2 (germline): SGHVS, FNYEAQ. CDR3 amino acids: CASSPTGGYTGELFF. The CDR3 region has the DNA TGTGCCAGCAGCCCCACCGGCGGATACACCGGGGAGCTGTTTTTT.

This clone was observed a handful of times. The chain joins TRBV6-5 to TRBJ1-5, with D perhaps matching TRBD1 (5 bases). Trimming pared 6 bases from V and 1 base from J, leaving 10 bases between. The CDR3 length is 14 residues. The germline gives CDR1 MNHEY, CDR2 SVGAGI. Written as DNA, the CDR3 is TGTGCCAGCAGGAGGACAAACAGCAATCAGCCCCAGCATTTT. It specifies CASRRTNSNQPQHF.

The DNA of the CDR3 is TGTGCCAGTTTTACGAGGGCTACCTCTGGAAACACCATATATTTT. This sequence encodes CASFTRATSGNTIYF. The chain employs TRBV28 and TRBJ1-3; D uncertain. The CDR3 sequence is 15 residues long. V lost 9 bases and J lost 0, with 15 bases in between. From germline, CDR1 is MDHEN and CDR2 SYDVKM. The full variable domain, with the rest looked up from reference TRBV28 and TRBJ1-3, is DVKVTQSSRYLVKRTGEKVFLECVQDMDHENMFWYRQDPGLGLRLIYFSYDVKMKEKGDIPEGYSVSREKKERFSLILESASTNQTSMYLCASFTRATSGNTIYFGEGSWLTVV.

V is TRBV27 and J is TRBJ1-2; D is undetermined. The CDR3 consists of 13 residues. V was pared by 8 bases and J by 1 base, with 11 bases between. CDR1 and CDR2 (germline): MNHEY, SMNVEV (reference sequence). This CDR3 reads CASGAEGNYGYTF. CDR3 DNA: TGTGCCAGCGGCGCCGAGGGTAACTATGGCTACACCTTC.

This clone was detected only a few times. The CDR3 DNA follows: TGTGCCAGCAGCCCCGGGATCTCTGGAAACACCATATATTTT. Protein sequence: CASSPGISGNTIYF. The J gene is TRBJ1-3, the V gene TRBV7-9; no reliable D call. This CDR3 spans 14 amino acids. V was cut by 5 bases and J by 0 bases, with 8 bases left in between. CDR1 is SEHNR, CDR2 FQNEAQ, per germline (reference sequence).

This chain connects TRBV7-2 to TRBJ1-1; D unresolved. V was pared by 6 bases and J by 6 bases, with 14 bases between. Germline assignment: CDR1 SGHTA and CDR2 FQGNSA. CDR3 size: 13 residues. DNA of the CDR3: TGTGCCAGCAGGCCGCAGGTGGTGGCTGAAGCTTTCTTT. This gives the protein CASRPQVVAEAFF. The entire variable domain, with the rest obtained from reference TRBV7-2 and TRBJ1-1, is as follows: GAGVSQSPSNKVTEKGKDVELRCDPISGHTALYWYRQSLGQGLEFLIYFQGNSAPDKSGLPSDRFSAERTGGSVSTLTIQRTQQEDSAVYLCASRPQVVAEAFFGQGTRLTVV.

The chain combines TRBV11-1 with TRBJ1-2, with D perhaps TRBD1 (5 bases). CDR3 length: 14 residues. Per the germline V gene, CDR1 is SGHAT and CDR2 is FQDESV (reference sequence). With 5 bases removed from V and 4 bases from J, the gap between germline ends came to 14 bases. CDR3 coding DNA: TGTGCCAGCAGCGTCCAGACAGCTCCCTATGGCTACACCTTC. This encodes CASSVQTAPYGYTF.

The CDR3 is CASSFGEGQPQHF. CDR3 nucleotides: TGTGCCAGCAGCTTCGGGGAGGGTCAGCCCCAGCATTTT. The V gene is TRBV5-4, the J gene TRBJ1-5; D not resolved. The CDR3 is 13 residues long. V was clipped by 2 bases and J by 6 bases, with 9 bases between them. Germline CDR1 SGHNT, CDR2 YYREEE (reference sequence).

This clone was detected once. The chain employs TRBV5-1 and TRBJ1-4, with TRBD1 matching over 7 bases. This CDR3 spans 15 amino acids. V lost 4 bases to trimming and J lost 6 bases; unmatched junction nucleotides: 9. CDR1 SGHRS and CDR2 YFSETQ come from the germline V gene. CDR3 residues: CASSATGDLYEKLFF. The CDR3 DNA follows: TGCGCCAGCAGCGCCACAGGGGATTTGTATGAAAAACTGTTTTTT.

CDR3 DNA sequence: TGTGCCAGCAGCCCACCGGGGGTTTTGAGGGAAAAACTGTTTTTT. It is translated as CASSPPGVLREKLFF. The rearrangement links TRBV6-5 to TRBJ1-4, with D tentatively TRBD1 (5 bases). The V gene lost 6 bases and the J gene lost 8 bases, with 19 bases spanning the gap. Germline CDR1 and CDR2: MNHEY and SVGAGI. The CDR3 is made up of 15 amino acids.

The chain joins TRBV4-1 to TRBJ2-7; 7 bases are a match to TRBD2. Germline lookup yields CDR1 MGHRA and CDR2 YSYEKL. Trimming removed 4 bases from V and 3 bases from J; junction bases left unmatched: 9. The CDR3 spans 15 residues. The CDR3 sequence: CASSPPGRAIYEQYF. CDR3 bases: TGCGCCAGCAGCCCGCCTGGGAGGGCTATCTACGAGCAGTACTTC.

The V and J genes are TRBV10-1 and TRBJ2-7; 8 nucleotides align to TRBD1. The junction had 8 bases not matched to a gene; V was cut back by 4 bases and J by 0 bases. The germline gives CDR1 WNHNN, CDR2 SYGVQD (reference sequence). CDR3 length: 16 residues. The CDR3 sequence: CASSGTGQGSSYEQYF. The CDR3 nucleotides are TGCGCCAGCAGTGGCACCGGACAGGGCAGCTCCTACGAGCAGTACTTC.

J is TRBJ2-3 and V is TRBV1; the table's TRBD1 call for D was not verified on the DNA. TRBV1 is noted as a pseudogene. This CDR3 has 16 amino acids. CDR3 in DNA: TGCACCAGCAGCCAAGATTTACAGGGGATCCGTGATACGCAGTATTTT. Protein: CTSSQDLQGIRDTQYF.

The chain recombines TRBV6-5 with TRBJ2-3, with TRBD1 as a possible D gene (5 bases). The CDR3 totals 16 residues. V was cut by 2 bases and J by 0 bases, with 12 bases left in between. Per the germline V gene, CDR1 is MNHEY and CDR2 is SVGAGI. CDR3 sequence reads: CASSYAPQASTDTQYF. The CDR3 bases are TGTGCCAGCAGTTACGCTCCACAGGCGAGCACAGATACGCAGTATTTT.

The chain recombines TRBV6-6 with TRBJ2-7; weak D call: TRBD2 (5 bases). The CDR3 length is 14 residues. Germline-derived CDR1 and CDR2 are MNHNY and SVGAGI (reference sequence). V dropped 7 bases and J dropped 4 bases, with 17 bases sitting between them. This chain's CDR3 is CASTSTIARYEQYF. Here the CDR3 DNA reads TGTGCCAGCACTTCGACTATAGCCCGGTACGAGCAGTACTTC.

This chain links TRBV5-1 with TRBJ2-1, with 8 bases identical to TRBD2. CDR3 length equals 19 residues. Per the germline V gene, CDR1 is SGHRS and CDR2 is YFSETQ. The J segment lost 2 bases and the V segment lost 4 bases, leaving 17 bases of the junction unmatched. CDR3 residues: CASSPEPGGANFAYNEQFF. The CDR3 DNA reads TGCGCCAGCAGCCCGGAGCCGGGGGGGGCGAATTTCGCCTACAATGAGCAGTTCTTC. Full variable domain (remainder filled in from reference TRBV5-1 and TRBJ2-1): KAGVTQTPRYLIKTRGQQVTLSCSPISGHRSVSWYQQTPGQGLQFLFEYFSETQRNKGNFPGRFSGRQFSNSRSEMNVSTLELGDSALYLCASSPEPGGANFAYNEQFFGPGTRLTVL.

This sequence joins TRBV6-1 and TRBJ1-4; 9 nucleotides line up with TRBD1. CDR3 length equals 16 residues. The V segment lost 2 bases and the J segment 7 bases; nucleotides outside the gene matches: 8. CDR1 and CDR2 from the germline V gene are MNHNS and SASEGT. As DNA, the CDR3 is TGTGCCAGCAGTGAACGAACCGGGACAGGGATTGAAAAACTGTTTTTT. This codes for CASSERTGTGIEKLFF.

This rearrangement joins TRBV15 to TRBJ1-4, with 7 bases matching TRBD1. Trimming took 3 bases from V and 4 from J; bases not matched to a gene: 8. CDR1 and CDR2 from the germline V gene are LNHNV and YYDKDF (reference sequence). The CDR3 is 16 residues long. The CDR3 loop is CATSSSAGTVNEKLFF. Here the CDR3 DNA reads TGTGCCACCAGCAGCTCCGCCGGGACAGTTAATGAAAAACTGTTTTTT.